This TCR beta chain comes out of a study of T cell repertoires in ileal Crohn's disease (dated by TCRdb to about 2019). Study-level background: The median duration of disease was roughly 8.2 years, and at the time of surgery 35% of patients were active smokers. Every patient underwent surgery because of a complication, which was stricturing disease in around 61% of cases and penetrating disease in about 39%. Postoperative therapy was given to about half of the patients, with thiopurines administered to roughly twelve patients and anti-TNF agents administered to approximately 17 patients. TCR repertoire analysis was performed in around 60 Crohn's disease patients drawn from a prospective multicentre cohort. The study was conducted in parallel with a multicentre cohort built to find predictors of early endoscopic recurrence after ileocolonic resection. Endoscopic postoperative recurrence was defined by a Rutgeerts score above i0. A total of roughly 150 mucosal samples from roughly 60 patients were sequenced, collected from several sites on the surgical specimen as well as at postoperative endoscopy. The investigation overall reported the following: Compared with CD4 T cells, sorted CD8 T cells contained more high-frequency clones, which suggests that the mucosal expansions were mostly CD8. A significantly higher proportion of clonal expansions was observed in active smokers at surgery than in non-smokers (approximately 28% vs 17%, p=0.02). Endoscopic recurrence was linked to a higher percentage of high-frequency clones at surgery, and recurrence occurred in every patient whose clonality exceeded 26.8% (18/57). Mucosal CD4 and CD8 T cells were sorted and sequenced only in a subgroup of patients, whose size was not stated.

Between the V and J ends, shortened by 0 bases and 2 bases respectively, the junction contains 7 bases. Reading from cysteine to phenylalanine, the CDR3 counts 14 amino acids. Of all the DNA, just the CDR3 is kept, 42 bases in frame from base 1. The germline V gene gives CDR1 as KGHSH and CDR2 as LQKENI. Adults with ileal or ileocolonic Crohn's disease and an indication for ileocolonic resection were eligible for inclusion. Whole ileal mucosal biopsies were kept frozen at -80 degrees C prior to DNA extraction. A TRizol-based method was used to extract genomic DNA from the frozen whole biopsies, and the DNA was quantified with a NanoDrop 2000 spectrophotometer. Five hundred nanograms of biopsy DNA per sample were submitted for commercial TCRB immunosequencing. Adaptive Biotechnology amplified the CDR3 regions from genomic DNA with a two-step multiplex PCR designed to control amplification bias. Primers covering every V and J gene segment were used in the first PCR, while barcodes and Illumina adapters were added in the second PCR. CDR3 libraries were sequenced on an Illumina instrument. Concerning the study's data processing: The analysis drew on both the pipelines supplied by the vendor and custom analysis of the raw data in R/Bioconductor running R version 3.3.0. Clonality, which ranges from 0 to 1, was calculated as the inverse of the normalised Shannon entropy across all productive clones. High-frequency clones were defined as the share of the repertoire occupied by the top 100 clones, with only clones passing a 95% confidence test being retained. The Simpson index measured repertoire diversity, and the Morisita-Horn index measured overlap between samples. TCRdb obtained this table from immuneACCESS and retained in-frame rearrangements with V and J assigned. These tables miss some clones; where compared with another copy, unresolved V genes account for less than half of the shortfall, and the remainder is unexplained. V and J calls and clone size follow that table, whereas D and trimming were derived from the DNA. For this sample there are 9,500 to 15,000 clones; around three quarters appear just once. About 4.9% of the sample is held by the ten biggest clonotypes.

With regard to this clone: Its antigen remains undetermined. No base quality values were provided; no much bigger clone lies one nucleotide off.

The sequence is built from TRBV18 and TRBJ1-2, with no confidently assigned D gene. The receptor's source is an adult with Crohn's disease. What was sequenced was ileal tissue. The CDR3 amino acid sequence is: CASSPPGGNYGYTF. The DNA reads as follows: TGTGCCAGCTCACCACCGGGAGGAAACTATGGCTACACCTTC. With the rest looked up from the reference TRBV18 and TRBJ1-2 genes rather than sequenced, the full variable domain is NAGVMQNPRHLVRRRGQEARLRCSPMKGHSHVYWYRQLPEEGLKFMVYLQKENIIDESGMPKERFSAEFPKEGPSILRIQQVVRGDSAAYFCASSPPGGNYGYTFGSGTRLTVV.